This record looks at one TCR beta chain sequence and its context. Its antigen is undetermined. Germline V gene sequence: CDR1 SGHTA, CDR2 FQGNSA. V was pared by 1 base and J by 4 bases, with 11 bases between. The CDR3 spans 15 residues. The source of the sample is a study of cytomegalovirus exposure and HLA in healthy donors. In the study overall: One earlier analysis, a look at approximately 180 million T cells, found about 100 million unique TCR beta sequences. Most genotyped donors, roughly 80% of more than 300, had Caucasian-associated genetic ancestry.

The study's findings and limits: It is likely that the observed cluster of highly shared sequence variants was a sequencing artifact. Later work found most CMV-associated TCR beta chains apparently HLA-restricted.

Primers included in the PCR were 60 Vbeta and 13 Jbeta primers. Libraries were prepared by immunoSEQ multiplex PCR; TCRdb keeps only in-frame clonotypes and omits some of them. The sample consists of 90,000 to 120,000 clones, around 73% of them appearing once. The J gene is TRBJ1-3, the V gene TRBV7-2; maybe TRBD1 (5 bases). Sequenced: PBMCs. The receptor comes from a man under 40 in good health and CMV-seronegative. The CDR3 nucleotides are TGTGCCAGCAGCTTAGGCCCAGGGCGGGGAAACACCATATATTTT. This codes for CASSLGPGRGNTIYF.